The T cell receptor (beta chain) described here comes from a study of T cell responses to AZD1222 COVID-19 vaccine. Libraries were prepared by immunoSEQ multiplex PCR; TCRdb keeps only in-frame clonotypes and omits some of them. The sample includes tens of thousands of clones, 75% to 95% of them seen just once. A word on this clone: Antigen unknown.

Regarding the study as a whole: Donors in the cohort were predominantly white British and more often female, and clonal diversity was possibly underestimated. Distributed over spike, vaccine-associated CD4 TCRs predominated at 160-218 and 743-854. No day 14 peak samples; only post-peak repertoires were characterized.

Trimming removed 5 bases from V and 1 base from J, with 12 bases in between. This CDR3 is 15 amino acids long. Germline values: CDR1 SGHAT, CDR2 FQNNGV. This chain uses TRBV11-2 with TRBJ1-3; maybe TRBD1 (5 bases). The TCR sequence derives from an adult in good health. The source material was peripheral blood, sampled on day 0 of MenACWY control vaccination. CDR3 sequence (DNA): TGTGCCAGCAGCCAACGACAGAGTTCTGGAAACACCATATATTTT. The encoded protein is CASSQRQSSGNTIYF.